Here is one T cell receptor beta chain with its context. This clonotype was recorded many times. This receptor's antigen is unknown. At one end, the junction sequence differs from germline, possibly due to a read error. The data derive from a study of T-cell memory formation after mild COVID-19 (dated by TCRdb to the early 2020s). Context from the whole study: TCR sequence clusters from the two donors were found to be largely donor specific. Longitudinal TCRalpha and TCRbeta repertoire sequencing tracked T-cell clones expanding and contracting after mild COVID-19 in a couple of donors. The cohort was made up of two young adult volunteers, one female and one male, who were previously healthy. Broad study findings and their caveats: Clones contracting from day 15 to 85 had balanced CD4/CD8 phenotypes, while a second wave expanding from day 15 to 37 was biased towards CD4+. Some responding clones were detected in pre-infection memory, which suggested that pre-existing cross-reactive memory T cells had joined the SARS-CoV-2 response. Contracting CD4+ clones turned up mainly in the CM and EM memory subsets, whereas EMRA was where CD8+ clones were enriched. Whether the second-wave clones peaking on day 37 were SARS-CoV-2 specific was not confirmed. The study included only a couple of mild cases, and larger cohorts that include severe cases with pre-infection samples were judged to be necessary.

Ficoll-Paque density gradient centrifugation was the method used to isolate PBMCs. TCRdb lists the instrument as Illumina NovaSeq 6000. cDNA libraries for TCRalpha and TCRbeta were prepared by 5'RACE using constant-segment primers, with sample barcodes and unique molecular identifiers added. Trizol reagent was used to extract RNA from every sample. Library amplification was performed in two PCR steps, and a second sample barcode and Illumina TruSeq adapters were introduced in the second step. Sequencing of the libraries was done on an Illumina NovaSeq, producing 2 x 150 bp paired-end reads. As for how the authors treated the data: Demultiplexing of reads and collapsing into UMI-guided consensus sequences were performed with migec v1.2.7. Using mixcr v2.1.11, UMI consensuses were aligned to TRA and TRB V and J templates and then assembled into clonotypes. Clonotypes were classified as expanded or contracted when called significant by both edgeR and NoisET, with noise models trained on biological replicates. For edgeR calls, a false discovery rate-adjusted p below 0.01 and a log2 fold-change threshold of 1 were applied. As an exploratory analysis of dynamics, max-normalized trajectories of the 1000 most abundant clonotypes were examined by PCA with hierarchical clustering. The CD4 or CD8 phenotype of responding clones was assigned using the separately sequenced CD4+ and CD8+ repertoires. The public reads were quality trimmed at Q25 with fastp and then assembled into clones with MiXCR by TCRdb, keeping productive beta chains. Identical CDR3 protein sequences are pooled into one entry, listed with their most common genes and DNA. The V and J calls and clone size are TCRdb's, not the authors'. Counted in this sample were around 440,000 distinct CDR3 sequences; 15% to 20% of them appeared once. Over 9% of the sample rests with the top ten.

What was sequenced was PBMCs or a T cell subset sorted from them (not recorded which). This TCR was sampled from an adult woman who had mild COVID-19 (a few samples of this study predate the infection). The sample titles of this study are shuffled in the database, so cell type and time point are left out; the donor was told from shared clones.

The DNA sequence is as follows: TGTGCCAGCAGTTCCGGGACTACGCCGGACTTC. This gives the protein CASSSGTTPDF. The chain joins TRBV6-2 or TRBV6-3 to TRBJ2-1; 7 junctional bases match TRBD2. From the cysteine through the phenylalanine, the CDR3 covers 11 amino acids. CDR3 DNA is the only sequence kept; it has 33 bases, read in frame from the first base. The germline V gene sets CDR1 to MNHEY and CDR2 to SVGEGT.